This TCR beta chain was recovered during a study of cytomegalovirus exposure and HLA in healthy donors. General study results and limits: Investigators reported over 150 TCR beta chains as tied to cytomegalovirus.

PCR primers comprised 60 Vbeta and 13 Jbeta primers. The data were produced by immunoSEQ multiplex PCR, yet TCRdb's version contains in-frame clones alone and is incomplete. The sample carries 250,000 to 300,000 clones, over 90% recorded once. As to this clone: The antigen remains unidentified.

The V end lost 0 bases, the J end lost 2 bases, and 9 bases lay between the germline ends. The CDR3 covers 16 residues. Germline V lookup: CDR1 SGHDT, CDR2 YYEEEE. The sample was PBMCs. The chain is built from TRBV5-6 and TRBJ1-6; D ambiguous. This receptor was identified in a girl aged 2 to 9 in good health and CMV-seronegative. As DNA, the CDR3 is TGTGCCAGCAGCTTGGTGCGAGGAGCCTATAATTCACCCCTCCACTTT. Residues: CASSLVRGAYNSPLHF.